This record covers a single T cell receptor beta chain. Per the study methods: The assay estimated nucleated cells by amplifying reference gene primers. Sequencing was performed with immunoSEQ multiplex PCR; in TCRdb, only in-frame clones are kept and a portion is missing. From that table come the V and J calls and clone size; the DNA was used to work out D and trimming. The sample consists of a few hundred thousand clones, 85% to 90% of them appearing once. These data are taken from a study of blood T cell repertoires in COVID-19. The wider study: From T cells, B-cell-depleted T cells, or PBMCs came the material, which was cDNA or gDNA.

Trimming shortened V by 1 base and J by 4 bases, and 14 bases separated the two germline ends. The CDR3 has 16 amino acids. CDR1 and CDR2 from the germline V gene are SGHTA and FQGNSA. This receptor was obtained from a woman aged 55-70 years with COVID-19, enrolled during active disease. This sequence joins TRBV7-2 and TRBJ1-3, with unresolved D. Sequencing input: peripheral blood. The CDR3 is CASSLEPEVSGNTIYF. In DNA form, the CDR3 reads TGTGCCAGCAGCTTAGAGCCTGAGGTATCCGGAAACACCATATATTTT.